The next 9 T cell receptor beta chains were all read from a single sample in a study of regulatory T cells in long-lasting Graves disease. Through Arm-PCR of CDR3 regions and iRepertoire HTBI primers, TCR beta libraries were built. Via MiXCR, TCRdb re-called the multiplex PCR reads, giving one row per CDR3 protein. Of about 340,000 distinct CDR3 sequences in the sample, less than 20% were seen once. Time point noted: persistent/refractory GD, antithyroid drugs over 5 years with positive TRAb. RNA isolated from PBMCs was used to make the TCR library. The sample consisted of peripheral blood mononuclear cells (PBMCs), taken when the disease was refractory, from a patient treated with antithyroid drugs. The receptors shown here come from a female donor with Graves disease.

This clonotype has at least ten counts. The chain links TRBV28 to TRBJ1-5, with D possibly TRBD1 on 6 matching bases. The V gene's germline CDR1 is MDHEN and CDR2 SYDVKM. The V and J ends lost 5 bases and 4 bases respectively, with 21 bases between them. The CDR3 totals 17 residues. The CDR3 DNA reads TGTGCCAGCAGTGATGCCTGGGGGGGGGCGGGAAATCAGCCCCAGCATTTT. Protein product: CASSDAWGGAGNQPQHF.

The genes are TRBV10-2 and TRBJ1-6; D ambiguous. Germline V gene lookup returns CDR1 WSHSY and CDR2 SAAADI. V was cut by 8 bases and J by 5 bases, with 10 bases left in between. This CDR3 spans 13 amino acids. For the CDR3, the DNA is TGCGCCAGCGACTCGGGCGATAATTCACCCCTCCACTTT. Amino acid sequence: CASDSGDNSPLHF.

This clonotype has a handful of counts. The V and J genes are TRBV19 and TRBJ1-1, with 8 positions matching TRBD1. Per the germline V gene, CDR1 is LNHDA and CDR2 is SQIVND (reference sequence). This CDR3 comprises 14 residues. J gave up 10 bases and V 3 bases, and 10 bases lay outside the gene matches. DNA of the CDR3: TGTGCCAGTAGTATTAGAAGCAGGGGGCAAGGAGCTTTCTTT. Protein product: CASSIRSRGQGAFF.

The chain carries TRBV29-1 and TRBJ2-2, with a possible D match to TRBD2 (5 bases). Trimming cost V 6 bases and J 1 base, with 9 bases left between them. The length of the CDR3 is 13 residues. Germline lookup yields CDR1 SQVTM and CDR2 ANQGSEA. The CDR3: CSVELVNTGELFF. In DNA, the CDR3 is TGCAGCGTAGAACTAGTGAACACCGGGGAGCTGTTTTTT.

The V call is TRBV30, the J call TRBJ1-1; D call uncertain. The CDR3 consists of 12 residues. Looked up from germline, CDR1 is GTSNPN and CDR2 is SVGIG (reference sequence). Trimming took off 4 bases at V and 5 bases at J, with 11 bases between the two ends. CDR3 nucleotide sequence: TGTGCCTGGAATCCTGGGAGTACTGAAGCTTTCTTT. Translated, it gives CAWNPGSTEAFF.

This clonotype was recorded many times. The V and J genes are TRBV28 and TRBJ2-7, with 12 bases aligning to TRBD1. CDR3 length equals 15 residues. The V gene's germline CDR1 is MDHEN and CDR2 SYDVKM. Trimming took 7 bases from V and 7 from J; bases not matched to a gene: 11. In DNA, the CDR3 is TGTGCCAGCACCCCAAGGGGACAGGGGGCAAGTGAGCAGTACTTC. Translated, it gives CASTPRGQGASEQYF. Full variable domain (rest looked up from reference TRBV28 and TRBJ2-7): DVKVTQSSRYLVKRTGEKVFLECVQDMDHENMFWYRQDPGLGLRLIYFSYDVKMKEKGDIPEGYSVSREKKERFSLILESASTNQTSMYLCASTPRGQGASEQYFGPGTRLTVT.

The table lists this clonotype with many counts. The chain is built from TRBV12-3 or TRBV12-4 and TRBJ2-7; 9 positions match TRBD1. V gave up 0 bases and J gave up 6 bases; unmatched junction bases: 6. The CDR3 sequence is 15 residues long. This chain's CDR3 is CASSLAGTGFFEQYF. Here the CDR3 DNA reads TGTGCCAGCAGTTTAGCCGGGACAGGGTTCTTCGAGCAGTACTTC.

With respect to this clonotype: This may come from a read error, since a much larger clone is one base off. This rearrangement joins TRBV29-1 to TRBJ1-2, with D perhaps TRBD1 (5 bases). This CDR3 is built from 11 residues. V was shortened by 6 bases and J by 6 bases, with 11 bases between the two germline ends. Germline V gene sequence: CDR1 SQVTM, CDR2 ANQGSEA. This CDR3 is CSVEDNHGYTF. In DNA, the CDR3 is TGCAGCGTCGAGGACAACCATGGCTACACCTTC.

The CDR3 DNA reads as TGCGCCAGCAGCCAAGAACTGGGATCGCGCGAGCAGTACTTC. Its translation is CASSQELGSREQYF. The chain recombines TRBV4-3 with TRBJ2-7; D unclear. Germline V gives CDR1 LGHNA, CDR2 YSLEER. Deletions cut 0 bases from V and 6 bases from J, with 12 bases between. The CDR3 runs to 14 residues.